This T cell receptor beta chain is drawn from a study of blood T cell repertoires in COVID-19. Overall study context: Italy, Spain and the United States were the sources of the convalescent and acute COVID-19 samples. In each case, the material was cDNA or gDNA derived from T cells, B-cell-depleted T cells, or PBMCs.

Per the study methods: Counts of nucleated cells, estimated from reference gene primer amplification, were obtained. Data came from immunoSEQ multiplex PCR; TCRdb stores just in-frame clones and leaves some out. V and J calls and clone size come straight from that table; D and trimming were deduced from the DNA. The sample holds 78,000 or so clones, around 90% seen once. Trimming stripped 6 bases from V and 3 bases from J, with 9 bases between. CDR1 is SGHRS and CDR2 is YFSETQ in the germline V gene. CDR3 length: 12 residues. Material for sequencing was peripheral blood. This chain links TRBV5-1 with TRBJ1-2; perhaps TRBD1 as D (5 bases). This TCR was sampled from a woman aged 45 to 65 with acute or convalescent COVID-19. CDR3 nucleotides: TGCGCCAGCAAAGACAGTTACTATGGCTACACCTTC. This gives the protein CASKDSYYGYTF.